Presented here are 17 T cell receptor beta chains from one specimen sequenced in a study of metastatic and nonmetastatic thyroid tumors. With MiXCR, TCRdb reprocessed the PCR reads. The table shows about 33,000 clones, with over 15% occurring only once. All patients were treatment-naive before thyroid surgery. What was sequenced was blood. The receptors were sampled from a female donor with papillary thyroid cancer or a benign thyroid nodule (not recorded which). Some clones in this sample may be carry-over from other donors' samples.

The sample holds a few counts of this clone. The junction shows a germline mismatch at one end, possibly a read error. The CDR3 bases are TGTGCCAGCAGTGAAGAGGGGAACAATGAGAAGTTCTTC. This codes for CASSEEGNNEKFF. The rearrangement joins TRBV6-1 to TRBJ2-1; maybe TRBD1 (5 bases). CDR1 is MNHNS and CDR2 is SASEGT in the germline V gene. The CDR3 has 13 residues.

This clone was counted at least ten times. V and J are TRBV3-1 and TRBJ1-5; tentative D call: TRBD1 (6 bases). Germline V gene lookup returns CDR1 LGHDT and CDR2 YNNKEL (reference sequence). The CDR3 runs to 14 residues. V was cut by 2 bases and J by 6 bases, with 11 bases left in between. This chain's CDR3 is CASSQRGGGQPQHF. The CDR3 DNA follows: TGTGCCAGCAGCCAAAGAGGAGGGGGTCAGCCCCAGCATTTT.

This clone has ten or more counts. This rearrangement joins TRBV24-1 to TRBJ2-7; a weak D match, TRBD1 (6 bases). The V gene lost 4 bases and the J gene lost 2 bases, with 14 bases spanning the gap. Germline V CDR1 and CDR2: KGHDR, SFDVKD. This CDR3 comprises 15 residues. The CDR3 DNA sequence: TGTGCCACCAGTGACCCCCGGGACACCGCCTACGAGCAGTACTTC. Protein product: CATSDPRDTAYEQYF.

The chain carries TRBV4-1 and TRBJ1-3, with TRBD1 matching over 8 bases. This CDR3 comprises 15 residues. V trimming: 3 bases; J trimming: 4 bases; junction bases outside the gene matches: 5. The germline CDR1 and CDR2 sequences are MGHRA and YSYEKL. In DNA form, the CDR3 reads TGCGCCAGCAGCCAGGAGGACAGGGTGGGAAACACCATATATTTT. It codes for CASSQEDRVGNTIYF.

Ten or more counts support this clone. This rearrangement joins TRBV6-1 to TRBJ1-1, with D perhaps TRBD1 (5 bases). The CDR3 is 14 residues long. CDR1 MNHNS and CDR2 SASEGT come from the germline V gene. Trimming removed 6 bases from V and 0 bases from J, with 11 bases in between. Written as DNA, the CDR3 is TGTGCCAGCAGGTTCGGGGCTCTGAACACTGAAGCTTTCTTT. Protein: CASRFGALNTEAFF.

This clone has just a few counts. Germline is not matched at one junction end, which may reflect a read error. J is TRBJ2-1 and V is TRBV6-1, with D perhaps TRBD1 or TRBD2 (5 bases each). Germline CDR1 MNHNS, CDR2 SASEGT. This CDR3 has 16 residues. CDR3 nucleotides: TGTGCCAGCACCTTCGATGGGGGTGGTTTGGAGAATGAGCAGTTTTTC. Its translation: CASTFDGGGLENEQFF.

This clone was seen ten or more times. The chain carries TRBV11-3 and TRBJ2-3; D is ambiguous. Trimming removed 3 bases from V and 5 bases from J, with 6 bases in between. The CDR3 totals 12 residues. CDR1 SGHNT and CDR2 YENEEA come from the germline V gene. The CDR3 reads CASSLNLDTQYF. CDR3 DNA: TGTGCCAGCAGCTTGAACCTAGATACGCAGTATTTT.

Concerning this clone itself: Germline and junction disagree at one end, which may indicate a read error. The V call is TRBV5-1, the J call TRBJ1-6, with a weak D call TRBD1 (5 bases). The CDR3 has 14 amino acids. In germline, CDR1 is SGHRS, CDR2 YFSETQ. CDR3 loop: CASREGTGNSPFHF. Here the CDR3 DNA reads TGCGCCAGCAGGGAGGGGACGGGCAATTCACCCTTCCACTTT.

This clone was picked up many times. V is TRBV20-1 and J is TRBJ2-7, with TRBD2 matching 7 bases. The CDR3 runs to 15 residues. V gave up 0 bases and J gave up 2 bases; unmatched junction bases: 7. Germline values: CDR1 DFQATT, CDR2 SNEGSKA (reference sequence). The CDR3 region has the DNA TGCAGTGCTAGAGATTTAAGCGGGAAAGCCTACGAGCAGTACTTC. Translating gives CSARDLSGKAYEQYF.

This clone was seen a handful of times. The CDR3 end shows no conserved phenylalanine or tryptophan, and so a read error is likely. The chain carries TRBV6-1 and TRBJ1-2; 8 bases are a match to TRBD1. With 7 bases clipped from V and 9 bases from J, the junction kept 13 bases outside the gene matches. The CDR3 has 14 residues. Looked up from germline, CDR1 is MNHNS and CDR2 is SASEGT. The CDR3 bases are TGTGCCAGCAAAGACGGGACAGGTTGGGGTAGCTACACCGTC. This gives the protein CASKDGTGWGSYTV.

The V call is TRBV6-1, the J call TRBJ2-2, with 8 bases aligning to TRBD2. This CDR3 has 16 residues. V gave up 7 bases and J gave up 5 bases; unmatched junction bases: 12. Germline CDR1 MNHNS, CDR2 SASEGT. The chain's CDR3 is CASTKAGGCLTGELFF. The CDR3 DNA reads TGTGCCAGCACCAAGGCGGGGGGATGCTTGACCGGGGAGCTGTTTTTT.

In this sample, this clone turned up many times. V is TRBV7-6 and J is TRBJ2-7; D could derive from TRBD1 or TRBD2 (5 bases each). Germline loops: CDR1 SGHVS, CDR2 FNYEAQ. The CDR3 consists of 16 residues. V was trimmed by 5 bases and J by 6 bases, leaving 23 bases between them. CDR3 region: CASSPTSGTAASEQYF. The DNA for the CDR3 is TGTGCCAGCAGCCCCACCTCCGGGACGGCTGCGTCCGAGCAGTACTTC.

This clone came up many times. V gene TRBV3-1 combines with J gene TRBJ1-5; no reliable D call. CDR3 size: 15 residues. Germline V CDR1 and CDR2: LGHDT, YNNKEL (reference sequence). The V end was cut by 1 base, the J end by 3 bases, with 10 bases between. Here the CDR3 DNA reads TGTGCCAGCAGCCAAGGCTGGGGTTACAATCAGCCCCAGCATTTT. Its protein product is CASSQGWGYNQPQHF.

This clone was seen ten or more times. V and J are TRBV2 and TRBJ2-5, with D tentatively TRBD2 (6 bases). There are 16 residues in the CDR3. CDR1 and CDR2 from the germline V gene are SNHLY and FYNNEI. The V gene lost 2 bases and the J gene lost 1 base, with 14 bases spanning the gap. This CDR3 is CASSEYGGVSQETQYF. DNA of the CDR3: TGTGCCAGCAGTGAATATGGCGGGGTAAGCCAAGAGACCCAGTACTTC. Variable domain in full (rest from reference TRBV2 and TRBJ2-5): EPEVTQTPSHQVTQMGQEVILRCVPISNHLYFYWYRQILGQKVEFLVSFYNNEISEKSEIFDDQFSVERPDGSNFTLKIRSTKLEDSAMYFCASSEYGGVSQETQYFGPGTRLLVL.

This clone appeared many times. V and J are TRBV5-6 and TRBJ1-5, with unresolved D. With 4 bases removed from V and 4 bases from J, the gap between germline ends came to 12 bases. The CDR3 has 14 amino acids. CDR1 is SGHDT, CDR2 YYEEEE, per germline. The CDR3 protein is CASSLRGNNQPQHF. CDR3 in DNA: TGTGCCAGCAGCCTCCGAGGAAATAATCAGCCCCAGCATTTT.

This clone was recorded many times. This chain joins TRBV19 and TRBJ1-5, with D possibly matching TRBD1 (6 bases). The germline V gene encodes CDR1 LNHDA and CDR2 SQIVND (reference sequence). V was pared by 7 bases and J by 4 bases, with 20 bases between. The CDR3 has 16 amino acids. The CDR3 sequence is CASIDRGPNSNQPQHF. The CDR3 region has the DNA TGTGCCAGTATCGACCGGGGGCCCAACTCTAATCAGCCCCAGCATTTT.

This clone came up many times. This chain uses TRBV20-1 with TRBJ2-7; D possibly corresponds to TRBD1 (6 bases). CDR3 length: 13 residues. Germline CDR1 DFQATT, CDR2 SNEGSKA (reference sequence). The V end was cut by 8 bases, the J end by 6 bases, with 20 bases between. CDR3 in DNA: TGCAGTCCCGTCCAGGCATCAGGGGCCGAGCAGTACTTC. Protein sequence: CSPVQASGAEQYF.